This T cell receptor beta chain was captured by sequencing in a study of blood T cell repertoires in COVID-19. This CDR3 region has 12 residues. V lost 5 bases and J lost 14; bases outside the gene matches: 8. Generated by immunoSEQ multiplex PCR, the TCRdb table keeps only in-frame clones and is missing some. This repertoire shows tens of thousands of clones, 91% found once; its top ten account for 3% to 4%. The chain has TRBV12-3 or TRBV12-4 and TRBJ2-1; TRBD1 aligns across 8 bases. Specimen: peripheral blood. The source of this sequence is a man over 45 with acute or convalescent COVID-19. As DNA, the CDR3 is TGTGCCAGCAGTGAGCGGACAGGGTGGGAGTTCTTC. Its translation: CASSERTGWEFF.